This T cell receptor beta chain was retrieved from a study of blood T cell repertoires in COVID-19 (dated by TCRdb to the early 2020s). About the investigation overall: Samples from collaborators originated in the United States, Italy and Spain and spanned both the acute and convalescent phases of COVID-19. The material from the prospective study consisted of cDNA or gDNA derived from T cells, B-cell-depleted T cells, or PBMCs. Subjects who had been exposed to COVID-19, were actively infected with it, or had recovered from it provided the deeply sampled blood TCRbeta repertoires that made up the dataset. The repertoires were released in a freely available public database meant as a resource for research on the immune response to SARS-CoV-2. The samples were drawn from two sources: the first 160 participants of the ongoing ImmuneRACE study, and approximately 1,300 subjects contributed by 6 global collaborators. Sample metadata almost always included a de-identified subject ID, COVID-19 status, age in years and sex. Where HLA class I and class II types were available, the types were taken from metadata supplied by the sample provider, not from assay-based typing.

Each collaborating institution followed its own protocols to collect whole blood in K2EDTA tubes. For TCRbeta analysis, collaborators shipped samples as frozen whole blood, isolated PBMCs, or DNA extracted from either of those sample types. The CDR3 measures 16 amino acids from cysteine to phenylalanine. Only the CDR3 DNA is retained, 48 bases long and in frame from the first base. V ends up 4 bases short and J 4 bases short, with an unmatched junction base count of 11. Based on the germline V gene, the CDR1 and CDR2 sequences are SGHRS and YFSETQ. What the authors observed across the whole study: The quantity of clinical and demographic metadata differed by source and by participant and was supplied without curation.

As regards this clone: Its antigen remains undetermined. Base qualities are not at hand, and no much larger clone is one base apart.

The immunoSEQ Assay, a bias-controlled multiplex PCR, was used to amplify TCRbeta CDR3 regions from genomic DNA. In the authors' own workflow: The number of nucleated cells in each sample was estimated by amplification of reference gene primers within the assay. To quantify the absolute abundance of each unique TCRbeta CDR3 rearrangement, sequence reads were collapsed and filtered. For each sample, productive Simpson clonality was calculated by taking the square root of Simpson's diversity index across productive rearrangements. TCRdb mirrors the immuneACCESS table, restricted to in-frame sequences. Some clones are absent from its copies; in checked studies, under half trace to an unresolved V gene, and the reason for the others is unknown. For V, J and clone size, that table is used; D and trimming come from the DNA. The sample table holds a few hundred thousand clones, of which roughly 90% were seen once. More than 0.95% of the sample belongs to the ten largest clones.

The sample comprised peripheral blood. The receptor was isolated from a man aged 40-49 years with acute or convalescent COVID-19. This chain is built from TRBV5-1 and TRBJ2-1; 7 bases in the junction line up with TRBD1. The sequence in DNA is TGCGCCAGCAGCCAGGACAGGCTCAGGTTGTACAATGAGCAGTTCTTC. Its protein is CASSQDRLRLYNEQFF.